Shown below are 9 T cell receptor beta chains from a single sample sequenced in a study of CD8 T cells in ankylosing spondylitis. Study-wide results and limits: For ankylosing spondylitis blood, a TCR beta motif of several highly homologous variants appeared characteristic.

MiXCR, applied by TCRdb to the 5' RACE reads, yields one record per CDR3 protein. This table has around 140,000 distinct CDR3 sequences, 17% appearing once. These receptors' antigens are unknown. Sequenced: blood, either unsorted or a sorted T cell fraction (not recorded which). These receptors originate from a male donor with ankylosing spondylitis.

This clonotype was counted only a few times. The chain uses TRBV9 and TRBJ2-2, with 7 bases identical to TRBD1. CDR1 and CDR2 from the germline V gene are SGDLS and YYNGEE. The CDR3 is 17 residues long. Losses at the gene ends were 4 bases for V and 2 bases for J; bases not matched to a gene: 11. The CDR3 coding sequence is TGTGCCAGCAGCCCCAGCGGACAGGTCCGAAACACCGGGGAGCTGTTTTTT. The encoded protein is CASSPSGQVRNTGELFF.

The V and J genes are TRBV6-5 and TRBJ2-7, with D possibly being TRBD2 (6 bases). From germline, CDR1 is MNHEY and CDR2 SVGAGI. Trimming shortened V by 0 bases and J by 2 bases, and 11 bases separated the two germline ends. This CDR3 comprises 15 residues. The CDR3 sequence is CASSYSPGGAYEQYF. As DNA, the CDR3 is TGTGCCAGCAGTTACTCGCCCGGGGGTGCCTACGAGCAGTACTTC.

This chain connects TRBV4-1 to TRBJ2-7; tentatively, D is TRBD1 or TRBD2 (7 bases each). This CDR3 has 15 residues. V was shortened by 4 bases and J by 4 bases, with 17 bases between the two germline ends. Germline loops: CDR1 MGHRA, CDR2 YSYEKL. CDR3 sequence (DNA): TGCGCCAGCAGCCCGTGGGGAGGGGGCCTATACGAGCAGTACTTC. Translation: CASSPWGGGLYEQYF.

The rearrangement links TRBV19 to TRBJ1-1; TRBD1 might be the D (6 bases). Trimming shortened V by 6 bases and J by 1 base, and 9 bases separated the two germline ends. CDR1 is LNHDA, CDR2 SQIVND, per germline (reference sequence). The CDR3 contains 13 residues. CDR3 sequence: CASRPGANTEAFF. Here the CDR3 DNA reads TGTGCCAGTAGGCCAGGGGCGAACACTGAAGCTTTCTTT. Full variable domain (missing parts from reference TRBV19 and TRBJ1-1): DGGITQSPKYLFRKEGQNVTLSCEQNLNHDAMYWYRQDPGQGLRLIYYSQIVNDFQKGDIAEGYSVSREKKESFPLTVTSAQKNPTAFYLCASRPGANTEAFFGQGTRLTVV.

The genes are TRBV9 and TRBJ2-7; perhaps TRBD1 as D (5 bases). Germline V lookup: CDR1 SGDLS, CDR2 YYNGEE. CDR3 length equals 15 residues. With 0 bases removed from V and 2 bases from J, the gap between germline ends came to 12 bases. In DNA form, the CDR3 reads TGTGCCAGCAGCGTAGGTGGGATAGGGGCCTACGAGCAGTACTTC. It specifies CASSVGGIGAYEQYF.

A few counts support this clonotype. The V gene is TRBV24-1, the J gene TRBJ2-1; 10 bases agree with TRBD2. V gave up 7 bases and J gave up 8 bases; unmatched junction bases: 4. The CDR3 loop spans 13 amino acids. Germline CDR1 reads KGHDR; CDR2 reads SFDVKD. In nucleotides, the CDR3 is TGTGCCACCAGACTAGCGGGACACGATGAGCAGTTCTTC. Its translation: CATRLAGHDEQFF.

This clonotype was counted between two and nine times. V is TRBV5-6 and J is TRBJ2-1; the D is unclear. This CDR3 has 13 amino acids. CDR1 and CDR2 from the germline V gene are SGHDT and YYEEEE. Trimming shortened V by 6 bases and J by 5 bases, and 12 bases separated the two germline ends. In nucleotides, the CDR3 is TGTGCCAGCAAGGTGGAGCTAAACAATGAGCAGTTCTTC. Translated, it gives CASKVELNNEQFF.

The table lists this clonotype with a few counts. CDR3 residues: CASSVGGAYSYEQYF. The CDR3 DNA follows: TGTGCCAGCAGCGTAGGGGGGGCATATTCGTACGAGCAGTACTTC. The chain uses TRBV9 and TRBJ2-7; D may be TRBD1 or TRBD2 (6 bases each). The CDR3 loop spans 15 amino acids. Looked up from germline, CDR1 is SGDLS and CDR2 is YYNGEE. The V end was cut by 0 bases, the J end by 4 bases, with 14 bases between.

This clonotype was seen a few times. The rearrangement joins TRBV7-6 to TRBJ1-1; 9 bases line up with TRBD1. This CDR3 has 17 amino acids. Per the germline V gene, CDR1 is SGHVS and CDR2 is FNYEAQ. V lost 1 base and J lost 1; bases outside the gene matches: 7. CDR3 bases: TGTGCCAGCAGCTTAGACAGGACAGGGGTCGCGAACACTGAAGCTTTCTTT. Its protein product is CASSLDRTGVANTEAFF.